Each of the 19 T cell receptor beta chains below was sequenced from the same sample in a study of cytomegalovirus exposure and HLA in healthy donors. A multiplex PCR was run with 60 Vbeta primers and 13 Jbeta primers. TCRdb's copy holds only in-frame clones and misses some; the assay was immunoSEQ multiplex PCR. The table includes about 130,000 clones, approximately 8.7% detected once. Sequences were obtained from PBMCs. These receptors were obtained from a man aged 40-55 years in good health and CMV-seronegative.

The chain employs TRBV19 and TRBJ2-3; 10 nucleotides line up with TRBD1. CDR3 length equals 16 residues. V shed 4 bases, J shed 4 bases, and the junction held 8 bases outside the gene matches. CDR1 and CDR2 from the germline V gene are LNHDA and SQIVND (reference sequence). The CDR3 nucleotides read TGTGCCAGTAGTAACCCCCGGGACAGGGGTTCAGATACGCAGTATTTT. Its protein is CASSNPRDRGSDTQYF.

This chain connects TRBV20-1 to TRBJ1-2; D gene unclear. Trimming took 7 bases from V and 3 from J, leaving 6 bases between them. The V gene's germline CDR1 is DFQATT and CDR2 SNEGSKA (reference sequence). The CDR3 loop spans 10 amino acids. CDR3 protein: CSGGDYGYTF. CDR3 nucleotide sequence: TGCAGTGGGGGAGACTATGGCTACACCTTC.

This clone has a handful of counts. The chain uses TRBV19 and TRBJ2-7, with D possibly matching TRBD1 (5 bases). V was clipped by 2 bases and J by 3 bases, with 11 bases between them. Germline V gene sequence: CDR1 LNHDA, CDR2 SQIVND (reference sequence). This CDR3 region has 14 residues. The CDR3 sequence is CASSIYNRNYEQYF. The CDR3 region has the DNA TGTGCCAGTAGTATATATAACAGGAACTACGAGCAGTACTTC.

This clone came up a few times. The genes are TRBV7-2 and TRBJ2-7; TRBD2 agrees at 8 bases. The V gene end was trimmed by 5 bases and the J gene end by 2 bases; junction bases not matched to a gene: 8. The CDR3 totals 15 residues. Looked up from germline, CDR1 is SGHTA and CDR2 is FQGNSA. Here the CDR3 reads CASSPLGAGAYEQYF. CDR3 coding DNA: TGTGCCAGCAGCCCCTTAGGAGCGGGGGCCTACGAGCAGTACTTC.

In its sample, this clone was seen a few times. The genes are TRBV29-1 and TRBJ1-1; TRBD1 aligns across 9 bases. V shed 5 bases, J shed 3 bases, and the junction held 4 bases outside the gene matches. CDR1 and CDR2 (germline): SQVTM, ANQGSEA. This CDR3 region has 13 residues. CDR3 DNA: TGCAGCGTTTCGGACAGGGGATACACTGAAGCTTTCTTT. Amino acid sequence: CSVSDRGYTEAFF.

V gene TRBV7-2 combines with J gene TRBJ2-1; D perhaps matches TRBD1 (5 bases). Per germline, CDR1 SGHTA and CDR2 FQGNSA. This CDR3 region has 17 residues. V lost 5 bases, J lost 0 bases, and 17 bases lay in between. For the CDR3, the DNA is TGTGCCAGCAGCCCTAGGGCAGGGTTCAGCTCCTACAATGAGCAGTTCTTC. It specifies CASSPRAGFSSYNEQFF.

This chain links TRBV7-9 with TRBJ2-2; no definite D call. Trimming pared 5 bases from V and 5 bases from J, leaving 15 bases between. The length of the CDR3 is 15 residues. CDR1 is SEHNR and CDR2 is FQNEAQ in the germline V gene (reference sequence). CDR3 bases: TGTGCCAGCAGCCCTGTTGGTAGAGCAACCGGGGAGCTGTTTTTT. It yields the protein CASSPVGRATGELFF.

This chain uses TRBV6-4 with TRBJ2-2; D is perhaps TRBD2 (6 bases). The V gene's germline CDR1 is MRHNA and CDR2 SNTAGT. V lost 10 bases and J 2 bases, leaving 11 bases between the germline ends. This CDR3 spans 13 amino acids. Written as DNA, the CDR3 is TGTGCCACCCGGGGGTTCAACACCGGGGAGCTGTTTTTT. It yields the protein CATRGFNTGELFF.

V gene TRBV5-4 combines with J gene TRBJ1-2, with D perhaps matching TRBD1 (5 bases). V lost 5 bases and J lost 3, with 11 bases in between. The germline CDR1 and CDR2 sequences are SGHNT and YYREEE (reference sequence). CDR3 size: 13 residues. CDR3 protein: CASRRTQDYGYTF. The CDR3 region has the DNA TGTGCCAGCAGACGCACACAGGACTATGGCTACACCTTC.

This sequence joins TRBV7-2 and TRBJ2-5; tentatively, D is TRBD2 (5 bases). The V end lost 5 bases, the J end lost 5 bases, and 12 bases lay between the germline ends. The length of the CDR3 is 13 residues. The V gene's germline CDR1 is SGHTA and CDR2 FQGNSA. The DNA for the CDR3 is TGTGCCAGCAGCCCGTTTCCGGGGGAGACCCAGTACTTC. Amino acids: CASSPFPGETQYF.

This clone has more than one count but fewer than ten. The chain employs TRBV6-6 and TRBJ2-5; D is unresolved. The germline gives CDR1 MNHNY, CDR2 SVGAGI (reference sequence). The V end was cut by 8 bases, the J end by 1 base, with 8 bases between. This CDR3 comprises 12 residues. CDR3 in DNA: TGTGCCAGCGGGCAGATCCAAGAGACCCAGTACTTC. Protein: CASGQIQETQYF.

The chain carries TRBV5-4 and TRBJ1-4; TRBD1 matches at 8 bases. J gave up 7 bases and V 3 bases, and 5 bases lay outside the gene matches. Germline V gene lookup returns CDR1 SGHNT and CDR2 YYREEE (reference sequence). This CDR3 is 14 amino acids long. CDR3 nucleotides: TGTGCCAGCAGCTCCGGGACAGGCTTTGAAAAACTGTTTTTT. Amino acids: CASSSGTGFEKLFF.

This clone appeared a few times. As DNA, the CDR3 is TGTGCCAGCAGGGAAACAGGTGCTACCTACGAGCAGTACGTC. The encoded protein is CASRETGATYEQYV. J is TRBJ2-7 and V is TRBV6-6; TRBD1 is a possible D gene (5 bases). In germline, CDR1 is MNHNY, CDR2 SVGAGI (reference sequence). Trimming removed 6 bases at V and 2 bases at J, with 14 bases between. The CDR3 extends over 14 amino acids.

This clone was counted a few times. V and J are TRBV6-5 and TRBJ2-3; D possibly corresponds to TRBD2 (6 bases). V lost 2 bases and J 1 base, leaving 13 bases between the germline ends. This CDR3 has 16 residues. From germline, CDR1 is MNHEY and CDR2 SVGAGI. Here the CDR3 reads CASSYGVVAGTDTQYF. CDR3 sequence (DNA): TGTGCCAGCAGTTACGGGGTAGTAGCGGGCACAGATACGCAGTATTTT.

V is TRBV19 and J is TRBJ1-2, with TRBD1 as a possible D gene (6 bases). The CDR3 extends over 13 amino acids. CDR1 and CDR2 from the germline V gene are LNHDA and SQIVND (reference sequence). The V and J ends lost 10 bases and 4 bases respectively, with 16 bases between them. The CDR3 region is CATRVTGSYGYTF. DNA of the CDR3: TGTGCCACCCGGGTTACAGGGTCCTATGGCTACACCTTC. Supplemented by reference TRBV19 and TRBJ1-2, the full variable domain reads DGGITQSPKYLFRKEGQNVTLSCEQNLNHDAMYWYRQDPGQGLRLIYYSQIVNDFQKGDIAEGYSVSREKKESFPLTVTSAQKNPTAFYLCATRVTGSYGYTFGSGTRLTVV.

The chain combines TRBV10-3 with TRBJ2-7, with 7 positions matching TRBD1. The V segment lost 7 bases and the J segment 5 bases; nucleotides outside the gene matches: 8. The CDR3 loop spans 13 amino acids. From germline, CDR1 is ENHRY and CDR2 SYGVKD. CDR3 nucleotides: TGTGCCATCAACGATGACAGGGCCCACGAGCAGTACTTC. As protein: CAINDDRAHEQYF.

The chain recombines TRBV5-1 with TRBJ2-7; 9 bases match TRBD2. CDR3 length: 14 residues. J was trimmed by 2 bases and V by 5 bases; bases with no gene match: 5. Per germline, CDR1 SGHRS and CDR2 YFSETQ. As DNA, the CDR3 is TGCGCCAGCAGAGACAGCGGGGGGACCTACGAGCAGTACTTC. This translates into CASRDSGGTYEQYF.

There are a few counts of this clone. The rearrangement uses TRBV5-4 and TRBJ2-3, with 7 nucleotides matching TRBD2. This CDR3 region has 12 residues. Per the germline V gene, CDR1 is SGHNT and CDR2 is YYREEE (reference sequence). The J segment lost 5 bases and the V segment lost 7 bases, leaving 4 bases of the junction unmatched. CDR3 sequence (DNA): TGTGCCAGCGGGGAGCGGGGAGATACGCAGTATTTT. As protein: CASGERGDTQYF.

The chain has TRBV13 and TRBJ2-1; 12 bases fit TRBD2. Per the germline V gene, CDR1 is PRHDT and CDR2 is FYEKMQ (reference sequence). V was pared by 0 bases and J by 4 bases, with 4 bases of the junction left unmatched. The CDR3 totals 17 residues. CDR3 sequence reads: CASSLGPTSGGYNEQFF. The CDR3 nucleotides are TGTGCCAGCAGCTTAGGGCCAACTAGCGGGGGGTACAATGAGCAGTTCTTC.